A selection of T cell receptor beta chains follows, all from one sample in a study of cytomegalovirus exposure and HLA in healthy donors. TCRdb's copy holds only in-frame clones and misses some; the assay was immunoSEQ multiplex PCR. Counted here are roughly 120,000 clones, roughly 9.9% occurring once; the ten biggest clones make up less than 4%. Sequencing was carried out using PBMCs. The receptors stem from a man aged 25-45 years in good health and CMV-seronegative. Each CDR3 is given with its conserved first and last residue. A D gene is named only where the DNA matches it firmly. Clone size appears in some rows only: once, few, many, or a class for an expanded clone.

D: TRBD1
size: few
J: TRBJ1-5
V: TRBV2
DNA: TGTGCCAGCAGTGAGACAGGGGGCAGTTATCAGCCCCAGCATTTT
CDR3: CASSETGGSYQPQHF

D: .
size: few
J: TRBJ1-1
V: TRBV30
DNA: TGTGCCGGAAGACAGGATGCGGGCACTGAAGCTTTCTTT
CDR3: CAGRQDAGTEAFF

D: .
size: few
J: TRBJ2-2
V: TRBV30
DNA: TGTGCCATTTACGGGGAGCTATACACCGGGGAGCTGTTTTTT
CDR3: CAIYGELYTGELFF

D: TRBD1
size: .
J: TRBJ1-5
V: TRBV27
DNA: TGTGCCAGCAGTCCGCGGGACAGGGCTAATCAGCCCCAGCATTTT
CDR3: CASSPRDRANQPQHF

D: .
size: .
J: TRBJ2-2
V: TRBV10-3
DNA: TGTGCCATGACGGACAGCGCGAACACCGGGGAGCTGTTTTTT
CDR3: CAMTDSANTGELFF

D: TRBD1
size: few
J: TRBJ1-1
V: TRBV7-6
DNA: TGTGCCAGCAGCAACCGGGACAGAACTTTCTTT
CDR3: CASSNRDRTFF

D: .
size: .
J: TRBJ1-2
V: TRBV2
DNA: TGTGCCAGCAGTACCACAGTAACTCATGGCTACACCTTC
CDR3: CASSTTVTHGYTF

D: .
size: .
J: TRBJ2-7
V: TRBV6-1
DNA: TGTGCCAGCAGTGACGCCAAGCGTGACGAGCAGTACTTC
CDR3: CASSDAKRDEQYF

D: .
size: few
J: TRBJ1-1
V: TRBV29-1
DNA: TGCAGCGTTGCCGGAGCTGTTGAAGCTTTCTTT
CDR3: CSVAGAVEAFF

D: TRBD2
size: .
J: TRBJ2-7
V: TRBV9
DNA: TGTGCCAGCAGCGTAGGTCGGTTGGGGAGGGGCCCCTACGAGCAGTACTTC
CDR3: CASSVGRLGRGPYEQYF

D: .
size: .
J: TRBJ1-2
V: TRBV7-9
DNA: TGTGCCAGCAACCAAGCTACACAGTATGGCTACACCTTC
CDR3: CASNQATQYGYTF

D: TRBD2
size: few
J: TRBJ2-5
V: TRBV5-1
DNA: TGCGCCAGCAGTCGGACTAGCGGGGGGGCCACGGAGACCCAGTACTTC
CDR3: CASSRTSGGATETQYF

D: .
size: .
J: TRBJ2-1
V: TRBV5-1
DNA: TGCGCCAGCAGCCGCGAGGTGGGGCAACCCTACAATGAGCAGTTCTTC
CDR3: CASSREVGQPYNEQFF

D: .
size: many
J: TRBJ2-3
V: TRBV27
DNA: TGTGCCAGCAGTTCCCAACGTATGGGCGGGGATACGCAGTATTTT
CDR3: CASSSQRMGGDTQYF

D: TRBD1
size: .
J: TRBJ2-6
V: TRBV5-1
DNA: TGCGCCAGCAGCTTGAGGGTCCAGGGGGCGTCTTCTGGGGCCAACGTCCTGACTTTC
CDR3: CASSLRVQGASSGANVLTF

D: .
size: .
J: TRBJ1-3
V: TRBV11-3
DNA: TGTGCCAGCAGCTTAGGGCCCGGAAACACCATATATTTT
CDR3: CASSLGPGNTIYF

D: TRBD2
size: .
J: TRBJ2-7
V: TRBV5-6
DNA: TGTGCCAGCAGCCGCAGGGGACTAGCTCAATACGAGCAGTACTTC
CDR3: CASSRRGLAQYEQYF

D: .
size: few
J: TRBJ1-6
V: TRBV11-2
DNA: TGTGCCAGCAGTTATTTACAGAGCTCCTATAATTCACCCCTCCACTTT
CDR3: CASSYLQSSYNSPLHF

D: TRBD1
size: .
J: TRBJ1-2
V: TRBV6-1
DNA: TGTGCCAGCAGCGAAGTAGACAGGGGGAACTATGGCTACACCTTC
CDR3: CASSEVDRGNYGYTF

D: TRBD1
size: .
J: TRBJ1-5
V: TRBV27
DNA: TGTGCCAGCAGTTCCGGGACAGAGTCATTCAATCAGCCCCAGCATTTT
CDR3: CASSSGTESFNQPQHF

D: .
size: .
J: TRBJ2-3
V: TRBV7-9
DNA: TGTGCCAGCAGCTTAGGGCTAGAGTGGGCAGATACGCAGTATTTT
CDR3: CASSLGLEWADTQYF

D: .
size: once
J: TRBJ2-5
V: TRBV7-8
DNA: TGTGCCAGCAGCCTCACGACAGTCCAAGAGACCCAGTACTTC
CDR3: CASSLTTVQETQYF

D: .
size: .
J: TRBJ2-1
V: TRBV5-6
DNA: TGTGCCAGCAGCTCAGCGGGTGCCTACAATGAGCAGTTCTTC
CDR3: CASSSAGAYNEQFF

D: TRBD2
size: few
J: TRBJ2-3
V: TRBV5-8
DNA: TGTGCCAGCAGCCTGGGACTAGCGGGGGGTAAAGGGACAGATACGCAGTATTTT
CDR3: CASSLGLAGGKGTDTQYF

D: TRBD1
size: few
J: TRBJ1-6
V: TRBV5-4
DNA: TGTGCCAGCAGCTTGGGACAGGGGGGTTATTCACCCCTCCACTTT
CDR3: CASSLGQGGYSPLHF

D: TRBD2
size: few
J: TRBJ2-1
V: TRBV7-9
DNA: TGTGCCAGCAGCACTACTAGCGGGCACTCCTACAATGAGCAGTTCTTC
CDR3: CASSTTSGHSYNEQFF

D: .
size: .
J: TRBJ2-1
V: TRBV7-9
DNA: TGTGCCAGCAGCCCCGAGGTGGATGAGCAGTTCTTC
CDR3: CASSPEVDEQFF

D: .
size: .
J: TRBJ2-7
V: TRBV5-1
DNA: TGCGCCAGCAGCTTGGCCCCAGTTTCCTACGAGCAGTACTTC
CDR3: CASSLAPVSYEQYF

D: .
size: few
J: TRBJ1-6
V: TRBV5-1
DNA: TGCGCCAGCAGCCCGGGACAACGGGCACCCCTCCACTTT
CDR3: CASSPGQRAPLHF

D: .
size: .
J: TRBJ2-5
V: TRBV7-8
DNA: TGTGCCAGCAGCTTAGCACGGGACTCCAATCAAGAGACCCAGTACTTC
CDR3: CASSLARDSNQETQYF

D: .
size: few
J: TRBJ2-3
V: TRBV30
DNA: TGTGCCTGGAGTGTACGACTGGTTAGTTCCACAGATACGCAGTATTTT
CDR3: CAWSVRLVSSTDTQYF

D: .
size: .
J: TRBJ1-5
V: TRBV30
DNA: TGTGCCTGGAGTCCACGGGGGACGAGCAATCAGCCCCAGCATTTT
CDR3: CAWSPRGTSNQPQHF

D: .
size: .
J: TRBJ2-4
V: TRBV28
DNA: TGTGCCAGCAGTTTAGGCGGGGCCTTAGCCAAAAACATTCAGTACTTC
CDR3: CASSLGGALAKNIQYF

D: .
size: .
J: TRBJ2-5
V: TRBV5-4
DNA: TGTGCCAGCAGGGACCCACAGGGATCTGGGGAGACCCAGTACTTC
CDR3: CASRDPQGSGETQYF

D: TRBD2
size: .
J: TRBJ2-1
V: TRBV7-3
DNA: TGTGCCAGCAGCTTAAAGACCTCGGGACTAGCGGGTGAGCAGTTCTTC
CDR3: CASSLKTSGLAGEQFF

D: TRBD1
size: .
J: TRBJ1-6
V: TRBV4-1
DNA: TGCGCCAGCAGCCAAGTTCCCGGCAGGGGGCCTAATTCACCCCTCCACTTT
CDR3: CASSQVPGRGPNSPLHF